Detailed here is one TCR beta chain. A second PCR of roughly 7 to 11 cycles used a sample-barcoded 5' primer and a J-beta primer mix. Unique molecular identifiers of 12 random nucleotides labeled each cDNA. Each CDR3 protein is one row after TCRdb ran MiXCR on the 5' RACE reads. In the table there are about 780,000 distinct CDR3 sequences, around 62% of which are singletons. The data are from a study of blood T cells in healthy people across ages. V lost 4 bases, J lost 3 bases, and 8 bases stayed unmatched. This CDR3 contains 15 residues. Germline lookup yields CDR1 SGDLS and CDR2 YYNGEE. The source material was blood. The sequence came from a man aged 30 to 39 in good health. The rearrangement links TRBV9 to TRBJ2-7; TRBD1 aligns across 9 bases. The CDR3 sequence is CASSPQGQGIYEQYF. Written as DNA, the CDR3 is TGTGCCAGCAGCCCCCAGGGACAGGGTATCTACGAGCAGTACTTC.